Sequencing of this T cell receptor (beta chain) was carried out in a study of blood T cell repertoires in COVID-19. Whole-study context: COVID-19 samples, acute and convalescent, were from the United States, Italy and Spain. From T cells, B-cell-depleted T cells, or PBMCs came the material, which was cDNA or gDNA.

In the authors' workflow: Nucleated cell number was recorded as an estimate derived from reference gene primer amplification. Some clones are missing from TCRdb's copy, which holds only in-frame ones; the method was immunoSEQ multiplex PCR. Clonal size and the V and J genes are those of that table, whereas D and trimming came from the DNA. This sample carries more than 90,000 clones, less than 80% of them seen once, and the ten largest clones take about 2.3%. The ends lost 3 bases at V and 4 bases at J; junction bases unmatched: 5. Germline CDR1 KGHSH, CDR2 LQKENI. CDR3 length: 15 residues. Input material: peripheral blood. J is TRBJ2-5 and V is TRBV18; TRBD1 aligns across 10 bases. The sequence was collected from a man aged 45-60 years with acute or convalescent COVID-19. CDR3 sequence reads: CASSPNGDRGETQYF. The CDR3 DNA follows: TGTGCCAGCTCACCCAACGGGGACAGGGGAGAGACCCAGTACTTC.